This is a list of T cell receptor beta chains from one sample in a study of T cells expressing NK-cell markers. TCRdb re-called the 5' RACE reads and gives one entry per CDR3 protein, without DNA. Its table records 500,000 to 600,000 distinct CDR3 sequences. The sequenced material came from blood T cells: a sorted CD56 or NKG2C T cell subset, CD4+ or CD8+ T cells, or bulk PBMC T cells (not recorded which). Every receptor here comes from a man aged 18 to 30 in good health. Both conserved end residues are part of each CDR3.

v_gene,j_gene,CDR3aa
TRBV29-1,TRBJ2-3,CSVELGRHGTDTQYF
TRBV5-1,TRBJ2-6,CASSLWSQGAAAGANVLTF
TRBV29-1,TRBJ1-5,CSVGQGSNQPQHF
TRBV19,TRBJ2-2,CASKVAGSTGELFF
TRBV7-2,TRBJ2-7,CASSYGGLYEQYF
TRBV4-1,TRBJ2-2,CASSQAAQLAGRAGELFF
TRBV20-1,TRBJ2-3,CSASRTSGRADTQYF
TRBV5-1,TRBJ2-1,CASSFETTPLNNEQFF
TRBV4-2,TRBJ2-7,CASSQEGRFEASYEQYF
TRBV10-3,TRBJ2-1,CAIRGRDRVDEQFF